The 10 T cell receptor beta chains in this list originate from one sample, sequenced in a study of blood T cell repertoires in COVID-19. Some clones are missing from TCRdb's copy, which holds only in-frame ones; the method was immunoSEQ multiplex PCR. The sample lists more than 300,000 clones; around 87% were seen once. Sequenced input: PBMCs or T cells enriched from blood (not recorded which). All receptors come from a man aged 40-49 years in a cohort exposed to, infected with or recovered from COVID-19 (not recorded which).

This chain links TRBV10-3 with TRBJ2-7; the match to TRBD1 covers 12 bases. V trimming: 3 bases; J trimming: 6 bases; junction bases outside the gene matches: 6. Germline V gene data show CDR1 as ENHRY and CDR2 as SYGVKD. CDR3 length: 15 amino acids. CDR3 nucleotide sequence: TGTGCCATCAGTGAAGTGGGACAGGGGGCGGGCGAGCAGTACTTC. Protein product: CAISEVGQGAGEQYF.

This clone came up once. The chain uses TRBV7-2 and TRBJ2-7; D is unresolved. This CDR3 spans 15 amino acids. With 1 base removed from V and 3 bases from J, the gap between germline ends came to 13 bases. CDR1 and CDR2 from the germline V gene are SGHTA and FQGNSA. The CDR3 coding sequence is TGTGCCAGCAGCTTAGTCGGTCGCTTAAACTACGAGCAGTACTTC. Encoded protein: CASSLVGRLNYEQYF.

This clone was seen a single time. This probably arose from a read error, given a far larger clone one base away. This sequence joins TRBV6-6 and TRBJ1-1, with a possible D match to TRBD1 (5 bases). The V gene lost 6 bases and the J gene lost 5 bases, with 10 bases spanning the gap. CDR1 MNHNY and CDR2 SVGAGI come from the germline V gene (reference sequence). The CDR3 is made up of 12 amino acids. The CDR3 protein is CASSPGGTEAFF. In nucleotides, the CDR3 is TGTGCCAGCAGCCCGGGGGGGACTGAAGCTTTCTTT.

The CDR3 DNA follows: TGTGCCAGCAAGACGGAGGGAGGCACAGATACGCAGTATTTT. Its translation is CASKTEGGTDTQYF. The genes are TRBV28 and TRBJ2-3, with D perhaps TRBD2 (6 bases). The CDR3 is 14 amino acids. The V end lost 7 bases, the J end lost 1 base, and 12 bases lay between the germline ends. CDR1 MDHEN and CDR2 SYDVKM come from the germline V gene.

The CDR3 DNA is TGTGCCACCAGTGATCCCGGGACTAGCGGGCTTAGCACAGATACGCAGTATTTT. As protein: CATSDPGTSGLSTDTQYF. The chain has TRBV24-1 and TRBJ2-3; TRBD2 agrees at 12 bases. J gave up 0 bases and V 3 bases, and 6 bases lay outside the gene matches. This CDR3 region has 18 residues. The V gene's germline CDR1 is KGHDR and CDR2 SFDVKD.

Points on this clone: Distinct nucleotide sequences in the sample also encode this CDR3. The CDR3 nucleotides read TGTGCCAGCAGTTTAAGGGGAACTGAAGCTTTCTTT. This encodes CASSLRGTEAFF. This chain uses TRBV28 with TRBJ1-1, with a tentative D call TRBD1 (5 bases). The CDR3 extends over 12 amino acids. CDR1 is MDHEN and CDR2 is SYDVKM in the germline V gene. V lost 2 bases, J lost 5 bases, and 6 bases lay in between.

The CDR3 region is CASSHRDPPLHF. DNA of the CDR3: TGTGCCAGTAGCCACAGGGATCCACCCCTCCACTTT. The chain uses TRBV19 and TRBJ1-6; TRBD1 is a possible D gene (6 bases). Trimming pared 6 bases from V and 11 bases from J, leaving 11 bases between. The CDR3 runs to 12 residues. Germline CDR1 LNHDA, CDR2 SQIVND (reference sequence).

The chain joins TRBV10-2 to TRBJ2-2, with D perhaps TRBD2 (6 bases). The ends were cut back, 9 bases at V and 7 bases at J, with 18 bases in the middle. Per the germline V gene, CDR1 is WSHSY and CDR2 is SAAADI. The CDR3 totals 14 residues. CDR3 amino acids: CASWRDQEGGELFF. The CDR3 coding sequence is TGCGCCAGTTGGCGGGACCAAGAAGGCGGGGAGCTGTTTTTT.

This chain links TRBV15 with TRBJ1-4, with D unresolved. Germline V lookup: CDR1 LNHNV, CDR2 YYDKDF (reference sequence). This CDR3 is built from 15 residues. Trimming pared 1 base from V and 7 bases from J, leaving 13 bases between. For the CDR3, the DNA is TGTGCCACCAGCAGAGGGTTTGGTTCGGGTGAAAAACTGTTTTTT. Translating it yields CATSRGFGSGEKLFF.

The V and J genes are TRBV9 and TRBJ2-2, with 8 bases aligning to TRBD2. J gave up 5 bases and V 2 bases, and 8 bases lay outside the gene matches. Germline CDR1 reads SGDLS; CDR2 reads YYNGEE. The CDR3 sequence is 16 residues long. DNA for the CDR3: TGTGCCAGCAGCGTCCAAGCGGGAGTAGGGACCGGGGAGCTGTTTTTT. This encodes CASSVQAGVGTGELFF.